A selection of T cell receptor beta chains follows, all from one sample in a study of response to subunit inactivated influenza vaccine. TCRdb itself ran the RT-PCR reads through MiXCR, one entry per CDR3 protein. This sample has more than 550,000 distinct CDR3 sequences, with around 10% found just once. These data were likewise used in another study, on T cells expressing NK-cell markers.

The sequenced sample was PBMCs from blood, obtained on the day of vaccination. These receptors were obtained from a man aged 45-65 years who received an inactivated influenza vaccine. Both conserved end residues are part of each CDR3. D genes are given only for firm matches. The size field is filled for only some rows; it gives once, few, many or a size class.

>TRBJ2-3|-|TRBV11-2|few
TGTGCCAGCAGCTTAACAGCGGGTCCGCCGGGAGATACGCAGTATTTT
CASSLTAGPPGDTQYF
>TRBJ2-7|-|TRBV5-4|-
TGTGCCAGCAGCTTGCGTGGGAGCGCCTACGAGCAGTACTTC
CASSLRGSAYEQYF
>TRBJ1-1|-|TRBV3-1|-
TGTGCCAGCAGCCAACTGATGGGGAACACTGAAGCTTTCTTT
CASSQLMGNTEAFF
>TRBJ1-4|TRBD1|TRBV7-9|many
TGTGCCAGCAGCTTCGACAGGGTTAATGAAAAACTGTTTTTT
CASSFDRVNEKLFF
>TRBJ1-5|-|TRBV6-2/TRBV6-3|-
TGTGCCAGCAGTTACTACCGACAGGATCAGCCCCAGCATTTT
CASSYYRQDQPQHF
>TRBJ2-4|TRBD1|TRBV28|many
TGTGCCAGCAGTTCTCCGGGACAGGGGTCAAACATTCAGTACTTC
CASSSPGQGSNIQYF
>TRBJ1-1|TRBD1|TRBV10-3|few
TGTGCCAGCGGACAGGGGGCCGGGGGGAACACTGAAGCTTTCTTT
CASGQGAGGNTEAFF
>TRBJ2-3|TRBD2|TRBV29-1|many
TGCAGCGTTGTCCTAGCGGGAGGCACAGATACGCAGTATTTT
CSVVLAGGTDTQYF
>TRBJ2-7|TRBD2|TRBV7-9|-
TGTGCCAGCAGCTCCCGGCTAGCGGGAGGTTCCTACGAGCAGTACTTC
CASSSRLAGGSYEQYF
>TRBJ2-1|TRBD2|TRBV30|few
TGTGCCTGGAGTGTAACTAGCGGGGGGGCCAAGCAGTTCTTC
CAWSVTSGGAKQFF
>TRBJ2-7|-|TRBV7-2|many
TGTGCCAGCAGCTTAGTGGACCCGCGGGAGCAGTACTTC
CASSLVDPREQYF
>TRBJ1-2|-|TRBV29-1|-
TGCAGCGTTGTACAGCTGAACTATGGCTACACCTTC
CSVVQLNYGYTF
>TRBJ2-3|TRBD2|TRBV2|-
TGTGCCAGCAGAGGCCGTTTATTGTGGGGGGGACGAGATACGCAGTATTTT
CASRGRLLWGGRDTQYF
>TRBJ2-5|TRBD2|TRBV10-3|few
TGTGCCATCAGTGACATACTAGCGCAGGGAGAGACCCAGTACTTC
CAISDILAQGETQYF
>TRBJ2-3|-|TRBV6-1|few
TGTGCCAGCAACCCGGGATGGCGGGGCACAGATACGCAGTATTTT
CASNPGWRGTDTQYF
>TRBJ2-5|-|TRBV11-2|-
TGTGCCAGCAGTACCGAACAATATTCTTCGGAGACCCAGTACTTC
CASSTEQYSSETQYF
>TRBJ2-1|TRBD2|TRBV29-1|few
TGCAGCGTCTCACTATATAGGACTAGCGCGGGTGAGCAGTTCTTC
CSVSLYRTSAGEQFF
>TRBJ2-7|TRBD2|TRBV24-1|-
TGTGCCACCAGTGCGTCTAGCGGGGCCCTTTCCGAGCAGTACTTC
CATSASSGALSEQYF
>TRBJ1-1|-|TRBV18|many
TGTGCCAGCTCACCACCCTATACGGGGGGGGACACTGAAGCTTTCTTT
CASSPPYTGGDTEAFF
>TRBJ2-5|-|TRBV15|-
TGTGCCACCAGCAGAGGTCAGGGGAGCTGGGAGACCCAGTACTTC
CATSRGQGSWETQYF
>TRBJ2-4|-|TRBV7-9|-
TGTGCCAGCAGCAGATCAATAGCCAAAAACATTCAGTACTTC
CASSRSIAKNIQYF
>TRBJ2-5|-|TRBV12-3/TRBV12-4|-
TGTGCCAGCAGTTTAAAGGACAACCTAGGGACCCAGTACTTC
CASSLKDNLGTQYF
>TRBJ2-1|TRBD1|TRBV5-1|many
TGCGCCAGCAGCCCGGCGGGACAGGGTTACAATGAGCAGTTCTTC
CASSPAGQGYNEQFF
>TRBJ2-7|TRBD2|TRBV5-6|few
TGTGCCAGCAGCCAGGGACTAGCGGGAGTCTACGAGCAGTACTTC
CASSQGLAGVYEQYF
>TRBJ2-1|TRBD1|TRBV7-9|few
TGTGCCAGCAGCCCCGGACAGGGGAGGTTGGATGAGCAGTTCTTC
CASSPGQGRLDEQFF
>TRBJ2-7|-|TRBV6-2/TRBV6-3|few
TGTGCCAGCAATTCCGGGGGACCGTCCTACGAGCAGTACTTC
CASNSGGPSYEQYF
>TRBJ1-4|-|TRBV7-9|-
TGTGCCAGCAGCTTACAGACAGCACCAACTAATGAAAAACTGTTTTTT
CASSLQTAPTNEKLFF
>TRBJ2-4|TRBD1|TRBV15|-
TGTGCCACCAGCAGAGATGGGATTGGAGGAACAGGGGATAGCATTCAGTACTTC
CATSRDGIGGTGDSIQYF
>TRBJ1-4|-|TRBV30|-
TGTGCCTGGACCAGGGGCGGGAATGAAAAACTGTTTTTT
CAWTRGGNEKLFF
>TRBJ2-1|TRBD2|TRBV7-8|-
TGTGCCAGCAGCTCCCCCGGTGTGAGCGGGAGCTATGAGCAGTTCTTC
CASSSPGVSGSYEQFF
>TRBJ2-5|TRBD2|TRBV5-1|-
TGCGCCAGCAGCCCCCTAGCGGTGAATGGCGAGACCCAGTACTTC
CASSPLAVNGETQYF
>TRBJ2-7|TRBD1|TRBV6-1|-
TGTGCCAGCAGTCCCCTACAGGGGGCCACCTACGAGCAGTACTTC
CASSPLQGATYEQYF
>TRBJ2-2|-|TRBV30|once
TGTGCCTGGAGTGTTTCTAGCCCAGGGAACACCGGGGAGCTGTTTTTT
CAWSVSSPGNTGELFF
>TRBJ1-5|-|TRBV20-1|few
TGCAGTGCTATCAGACAGCATAGCAATCAGCCCCAGCATTTT
CSAIRQHSNQPQHF
>TRBJ2-2|-|TRBV12-3/TRBV12-4|many
TGTGCCAGCAAGGGGGGGAAAAACACCGGGGAGCTGTTTTTT
CASKGGKNTGELFF
>TRBJ2-1|TRBD2|TRBV7-9|few
TGTGCCAGCAGCCCTAGCCCAGGACTAGCGGCCTACAATGAGCAGTTCTTC
CASSPSPGLAAYNEQFF